The next 19 T cell receptor beta chains were all read from a single sample in a study of blood T cell repertoires in COVID-19. Data came from immunoSEQ multiplex PCR; TCRdb stores just in-frame clones and leaves some out. The sample includes about 87,000 clones, about 80% seen only once; the top ten take about 2%. Sequences were obtained from peripheral blood. Every receptor here comes from a woman aged 70-85 years with acute or convalescent COVID-19.

The rearrangement joins TRBV7-3 to TRBJ2-1; 16 bases line up with TRBD2. V dropped 2 bases and J dropped 7; count of bases not matched to a gene: 11. Per the germline V gene, CDR1 is SGHTA and CDR2 is FQGTGA. CDR3 length: 19 amino acids. CDR3 in amino acids: CASSLYSGLAGGPGNEQFF. The CDR3 DNA sequence: TGTGCCAGCAGCTTATATTCGGGACTAGCGGGGGGGCCTGGGAATGAGCAGTTCTTC.

The chain uses TRBV11-2 and TRBJ1-5; the D gene is possibly TRBD1 (6 bases). This CDR3 contains 13 residues. Germline values: CDR1 SGHAT, CDR2 FQNNGV. Trimming removed 3 bases from V and 7 bases from J, with 10 bases in between. The CDR3 here is CASSFTDRQPQHF. The CDR3 DNA is TGTGCCAGCAGCTTTACGGACAGACAGCCCCAGCATTTT.

The chain carries TRBV7-9 and TRBJ2-3; possible D gene TRBD2, 5 bases. V lost 4 bases to trimming and J lost 0 bases, with 8 bases between them. Germline V gene lookup returns CDR1 SEHNR and CDR2 FQNEAQ (reference sequence). The CDR3 extends over 14 amino acids. CDR3 sequence reads: CASSSGSSTDTQYF. The CDR3 DNA follows: TGTGCCAGCAGCTCGGGGAGTAGCACAGATACGCAGTATTTT.

This clone was observed a handful of times. The chain couples TRBV5-1 to TRBJ1-1; the D is unclear. Germline CDR1 is SGHRS and CDR2 is YFSETQ. This CDR3 has 13 amino acids. The V gene lost 4 bases and the J gene lost 5 bases, with 12 bases spanning the gap. The CDR3 region is CASSQGGQTEAFF. In nucleotides, the CDR3 is TGCGCCAGCAGCCAAGGAGGGCAAACTGAAGCTTTCTTT.

The chain uses TRBV6-4 and TRBJ1-2; no reliable D call. This CDR3 region has 13 residues. With 2 bases removed from V and 4 bases from J, the gap between germline ends came to 8 bases. Germline assignment: CDR1 MRHNA and CDR2 SNTAGT. The CDR3 loop is CASSDDGLYGYTF. In DNA form, the CDR3 reads TGTGCCAGCAGTGACGACGGACTCTATGGCTACACCTTC.

This chain joins TRBV7-8 and TRBJ2-7; 13 nucleotides line up with TRBD2. The V gene's germline CDR1 is SGHVS and CDR2 FQNEAQ. The CDR3 covers 17 residues. V lost 4 bases and J lost 4; bases outside the gene matches: 10. CDR3 protein: CASSSGLAGARGYEQYF. DNA of the CDR3: TGTGCCAGCAGCTCAGGACTAGCGGGGGCCCGCGGATACGAGCAGTACTTC.

The gene calls are TRBV29-1 and TRBJ1-1; no clear D gene. Trimming removed 6 bases at V and 0 bases at J, with 8 bases between. The CDR3 loop spans 12 amino acids. Germline loops: CDR1 SQVTM, CDR2 ANQGSEA. DNA of the CDR3: TGCAGCGTCTTAGAACTGAACACTGAAGCTTTCTTT. This gives the protein CSVLELNTEAFF. Variable domain in full (rest from reference TRBV29-1 and TRBJ1-1): SAVISQKPSRDICQRGTSLTIQCQVDSQVTMMFWYRQQPGQSLTLIATANQGSEATYESGFVIDKFPISRPNLTFSTLTVSNMSPEDSSIYLCSVLELNTEAFFGQGTRLTVV.

The rearrangement links TRBV19 to TRBJ1-1; tentatively, D is TRBD1 (5 bases). The germline gives CDR1 LNHDA, CDR2 SQIVND (reference sequence). V gave up 0 bases and J gave up 5 bases, with 19 bases separating them. This CDR3 spans 17 amino acids. The CDR3 here is CASSIEGPLEEATEAFF. The CDR3 region has the DNA TGTGCCAGTAGTATAGAGGGGCCTCTCGAAGAAGCAACTGAAGCTTTCTTT.

This clone was recorded a few times. The chain joins TRBV16 to TRBJ1-2, with D unresolved. Germline CDR1 KGHSY, CDR2 FQNENV. V gave up 0 bases and J gave up 3 bases, with 11 bases separating them. This CDR3 has 15 residues. CDR3 region: CASSQSTKRDYGYTF. The CDR3 region has the DNA TGTGCCAGCAGCCAATCCACAAAACGGGACTATGGCTACACCTTC.

The genes are TRBV18 and TRBJ2-1; 8 positions match TRBD2. J was trimmed by 5 bases and V by 3 bases; bases with no gene match: 3. This CDR3 has 14 amino acids. From germline, CDR1 is KGHSH and CDR2 LQKENI. The CDR3 reads CASSPREENNEQFF. The CDR3 coding sequence is TGTGCCAGCTCACCGCGGGAGGAAAACAATGAGCAGTTCTTC.

The chain is built from TRBV28 and TRBJ1-2; D is undetermined. The germline V and J ends were trimmed by 3 bases and 2 bases, with 13 bases remaining between them. This CDR3 is 15 amino acids long. Germline loops: CDR1 MDHEN, CDR2 SYDVKM. The CDR3 reads CASSFLDGSNYGYTF. As DNA, the CDR3 is TGTGCCAGCAGTTTTCTAGACGGGTCAAACTATGGCTACACCTTC.

This chain joins TRBV5-1 and TRBJ1-3; the D gene is possibly TRBD1 (6 bases). Germline CDR1 reads SGHRS; CDR2 reads YFSETQ. Trimming pared 4 bases from V and 3 bases from J, leaving 14 bases between. The CDR3 has 15 amino acids. The CDR3 is CASSLQGGSGNTIYF. Here the CDR3 DNA reads TGCGCCAGCAGCCTACAGGGAGGGAGTGGAAACACCATATATTTT.

The rearrangement joins TRBV9 to TRBJ1-1; perhaps TRBD1 as D (5 bases). Per the germline V gene, CDR1 is SGDLS and CDR2 is YYNGEE. The V gene lost 4 bases and the J gene lost 9 bases, with 16 bases spanning the gap. This CDR3 has 13 amino acids. CDR3 sequence (DNA): TGTGCCAGCAGCCATAGTGGGGGGACGCAAGCTTTCTTT. Translating gives CASSHSGGTQAFF.

This rearrangement joins TRBV7-8 to TRBJ2-7; perhaps TRBD2 as D (6 bases). The germline V and J ends were trimmed by 3 bases and 3 bases, with 18 bases remaining between them. The CDR3 length is 16 residues. In germline, CDR1 is SGHVS, CDR2 FQNEAQ. CDR3 sequence reads: CASSFGTVAGNYEQYF. The CDR3 DNA reads TGTGCCAGCAGCTTCGGCACGGTTGCGGGGAACTACGAGCAGTACTTC. The full variable domain, rest sourced from reference TRBV7-8 and TRBJ2-7, is GAGVSQSPRYKVAKRGQDVALRCDPISGHVSLFWYQQALGQGPEFLTYFQNEAQLDKSGLPSDRFFAERPEGSVSTLKIQRTQQEDSAVYLCASSFGTVAGNYEQYFGPGTRLTVT.

This clone has only one observation. V is TRBV11-3 and J is TRBJ2-3, with no clear D. This CDR3 has 16 residues. CDR1 and CDR2 from the germline V gene are SGHNT and YENEEA. The V and J ends lost 5 bases and 1 base respectively, with 16 bases between them. CDR3 residues: CASSTLQERGTDTQYF. As DNA, the CDR3 is TGTGCCAGCAGCACATTACAAGAGCGCGGCACAGATACGCAGTATTTT.

The chain is built from TRBV30 and TRBJ1-5, with D possibly being TRBD1 (6 bases). The length of the CDR3 is 13 residues. Trimming left V 3 bases short and J 3 bases short, with 9 bases between. CDR1 is GTSNPN and CDR2 is SVGIG in the germline V gene (reference sequence). CDR3 in amino acids: CAWRGHFNQPQHF. As DNA, the CDR3 is TGTGCCTGGAGGGGACATTTCAATCAGCCCCAGCATTTT.

The rearrangement uses TRBV19 and TRBJ2-1, with D unresolved. Germline CDR1 reads LNHDA; CDR2 reads SQIVND (reference sequence). The CDR3 is made up of 13 amino acids. Trimming shortened V by 5 bases and J by 5 bases, and 10 bases separated the two germline ends. Written as DNA, the CDR3 is TGTGCCAGTAGTCTCCCACTGAACAATGAGCAGTTCTTC. Encoded protein: CASSLPLNNEQFF.

This rearrangement joins TRBV28 to TRBJ2-7, with D perhaps TRBD2 (6 bases). Looked up from germline, CDR1 is MDHEN and CDR2 is SYDVKM. Trimming removed 7 bases from V and 6 bases from J, with 19 bases in between. This CDR3 region has 14 residues. This chain's CDR3 is CASTPGVQWGEQYF. DNA for the CDR3: TGTGCCAGCACCCCGGGGGTTCAATGGGGCGAGCAGTACTTC.

This rearrangement joins TRBV6-4 to TRBJ1-2; possibly TRBD1 for D (5 bases). Germline V gene data show CDR1 as MRHNA and CDR2 as SNTAGT. The CDR3 is made up of 15 amino acids. V was shortened by 0 bases and J by 6 bases, with 14 bases between the two germline ends. The CDR3 nucleotides read TGTGCCAGCAGTGACTCCGCCCAGGGAAGAGATGGCTACACCTTC. Encoded protein: CASSDSAQGRDGYTF.